Listed below are T cell receptor beta chains from one sample, sequenced in a study of CD8+ T cells in alopecia areata. The method was immunoSEQ multiplex PCR; TCRdb's version includes in-frame clones alone and lacks a portion of them. The sample contains roughly 200,000 clones, about 61% of which appear only once. Sequenced input: CD8+ T cells sorted from blood. These receptors were taken from a human donor in good health. CDR3s include the opening cysteine and the closing phenylalanine or tryptophan. Each record gives: V gene, clone size, J gene, D gene, CDR3 DNA, CDR3 protein. The D gene is left open where the match is weak. The size entry is marked missing in some rows and otherwise reads once, few, many or a size class.

TRBV5-4	NA	TRBJ2-3	NA	TGTGCCAGCAGCTCCTTGTTGTCCCCAGATACGCAGTATTTT	CASSSLLSPDTQYF
TRBV9	NA	TRBJ1-2	NA	TGTGCCAGCAGCGTAGAAGGGGAGAAAGGCTACACCTTC	CASSVEGEKGYTF
TRBV5-4	NA	TRBJ1-5	NA	TGTGCCAGCAGCGTAGAGAATCAGCCCCAGCATTTT	CASSVENQPQHF
TRBV4-1	NA	TRBJ1-1	NA	TGCGCCAGCAGCCAAGGCCAGGGACTCGCTTTCTTT	CASSQGQGLAFF
TRBV6-5	once	TRBJ2-7	NA	TGTGCCAGCAGTTACGCGGGCTACGAGCAGTACTTC	CASSYAGYEQYF
TRBV6-5	NA	TRBJ1-2	NA	TGTGCCAGCAGTTACAGTCGGGGCCCCGATCGCTACACCTTC	CASSYSRGPDRYTF
TRBV2	NA	TRBJ1-2	TRBD1	TGTGCCAGCAGTGAAGAAGCCAGGGGGCTGAGCTACACCTTC	CASSEEARGLSYTF
TRBV2	few	TRBJ2-5	TRBD2	TGTGCCAGCGTCCGTGCTAGCGGGGGCCCTGACCAAGAGACCCAGTACTTC	CASVRASGGPDQETQYF
TRBV11-2	few	TRBJ1-5	NA	TGTGCCAGCAGCTTAGTTCCTAATAGCAATCAGCCCCAGCATTTT	CASSLVPNSNQPQHF
TRBV29-1	NA	TRBJ2-3	TRBD2	TGCAGCGTTGAAGGCGGGAGAACTAGCACAGATACGCAGTATTTT	CSVEGGRTSTDTQYF
TRBV4-1	NA	TRBJ1-1	TRBD1	TGCGCCAGCAGCCAAGAACCCGGGACAGATGAGGCTTTCTTT	CASSQEPGTDEAFF
TRBV9	few	TRBJ2-7	NA	TGTGCCCCTCGGGGGATCGAGCAGTACTTC	CAPRGIEQYF
TRBV11-3	few	TRBJ2-1	NA	TGTGCCAGCAGCTTATCAGGTCTGAATGAGCAGTTCTTC	CASSLSGLNEQFF
TRBV4-1	NA	TRBJ2-3	NA	TGCGCCAGCAGCCAAGGCCCGGGGCCAGGGGCGCAGTATTTT	CASSQGPGPGAQYF
TRBV4-1	NA	TRBJ2-7	TRBD1	TGCGCCAGCAGCCCCGACAGGGGCCCCTACGAGCAGTACTTC	CASSPDRGPYEQYF
TRBV10-3	NA	TRBJ2-2	TRBD2	TGTGCCATCAGTCCGGGGGGGACGAACACCGGGGAGCTGTTTTTT	CAISPGGTNTGELFF
TRBV27	few	TRBJ1-6	NA	TGTGCCAGCAGTTTTATGGGGGCACCCGATAATTCACCCCTCCACTTT	CASSFMGAPDNSPLHF
TRBV27	NA	TRBJ2-1	TRBD2	TGTGCCAGCAGTCCTCGGGGCGGGGGGGGCAATGAGCAGTTCTTC	CASSPRGGGGNEQFF
TRBV25-1	few	TRBJ1-2	TRBD1	TGTGCCAGCAGTCCGGGCCCCGGGACAGCGGGCAATGGCTACACCTTC	CASSPGPGTAGNGYTF
TRBV6-5	NA	TRBJ1-2	NA	TGTGCCAGCAGTTACGGTGCAGGGGCTAACTATGGCTACACCTTC	CASSYGAGANYGYTF
TRBV29-1	once	TRBJ2-1	TRBD2	TGCAGCGTTGAAGATTGGCGGGGGGGACCTAACAATGAGCAGTTCTTC	CSVEDWRGGPNNEQFF
TRBV4-1	NA	TRBJ1-2	NA	TGCGCCAGCAGCCAAGATCAGGGAGCGAGAAATGGCTACACCTTC	CASSQDQGARNGYTF
TRBV5-4	NA	TRBJ2-2	NA	TGTGCCAGCAGCTTGGCCGGGGAGCTGTTTTTT	CASSLAGELFF
TRBV25-1	NA	TRBJ1-5	TRBD1	TGTGCCAGCAGTGACGGGACAGGGGCCCTAAATCAGCCCCAGCATTTT	CASSDGTGALNQPQHF
TRBV16	few	TRBJ1-2	TRBD1	TGTGCCAGCAGCCGACTTACAGGGGGCAGAAATTATGGCTACACCTTC	CASSRLTGGRNYGYTF